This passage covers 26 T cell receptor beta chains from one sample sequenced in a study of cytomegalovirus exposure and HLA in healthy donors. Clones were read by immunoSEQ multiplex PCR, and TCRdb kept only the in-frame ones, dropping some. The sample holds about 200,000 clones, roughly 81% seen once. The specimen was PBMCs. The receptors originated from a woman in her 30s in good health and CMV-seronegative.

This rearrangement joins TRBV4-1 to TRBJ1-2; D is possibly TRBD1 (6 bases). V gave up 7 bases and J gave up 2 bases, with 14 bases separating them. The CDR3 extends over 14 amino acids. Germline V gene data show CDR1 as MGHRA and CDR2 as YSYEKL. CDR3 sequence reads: CASTPAQGNYGYTF. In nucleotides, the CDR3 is TGCGCCAGCACTCCGGCACAGGGAAACTATGGCTACACCTTC.

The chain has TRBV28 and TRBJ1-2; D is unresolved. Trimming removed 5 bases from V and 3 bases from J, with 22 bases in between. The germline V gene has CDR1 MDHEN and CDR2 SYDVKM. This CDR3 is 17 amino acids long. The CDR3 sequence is CASSPLGTSPEDYGYTF. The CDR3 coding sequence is TGTGCCAGCAGTCCCCTCGGCACCTCCCCCGAGGACTATGGCTACACCTTC.

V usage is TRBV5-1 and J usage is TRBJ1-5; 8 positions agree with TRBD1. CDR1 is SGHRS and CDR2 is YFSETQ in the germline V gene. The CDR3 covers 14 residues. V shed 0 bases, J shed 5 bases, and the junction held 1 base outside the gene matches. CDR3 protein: CASSLAGGDQPQHF. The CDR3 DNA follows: TGCGCCAGCAGCTTGGCAGGGGGCGATCAGCCCCAGCATTTT.

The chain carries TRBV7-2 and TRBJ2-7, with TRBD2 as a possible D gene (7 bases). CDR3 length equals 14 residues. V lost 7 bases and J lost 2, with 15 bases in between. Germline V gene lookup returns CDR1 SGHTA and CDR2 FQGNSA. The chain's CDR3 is CASTKGGGAYEQYF. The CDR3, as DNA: TGTGCCAGCACCAAAGGGGGGGGAGCCTACGAGCAGTACTTC.

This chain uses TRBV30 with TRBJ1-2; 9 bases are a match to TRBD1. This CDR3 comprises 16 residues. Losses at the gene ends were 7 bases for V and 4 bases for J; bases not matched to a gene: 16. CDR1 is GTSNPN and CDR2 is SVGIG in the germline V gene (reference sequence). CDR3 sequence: CASMRDRAREGYGYTF. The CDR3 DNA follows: TGTGCCTCGATGAGGGACAGGGCCAGGGAAGGCTATGGCTACACCTTC.

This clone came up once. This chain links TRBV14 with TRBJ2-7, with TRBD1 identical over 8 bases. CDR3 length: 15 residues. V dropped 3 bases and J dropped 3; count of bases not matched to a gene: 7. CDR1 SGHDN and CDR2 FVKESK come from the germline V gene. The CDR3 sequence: CASSQSGTGLYEQYF. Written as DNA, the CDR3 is TGTGCCAGCAGCCAGTCAGGGACAGGACTCTACGAGCAGTACTTC.

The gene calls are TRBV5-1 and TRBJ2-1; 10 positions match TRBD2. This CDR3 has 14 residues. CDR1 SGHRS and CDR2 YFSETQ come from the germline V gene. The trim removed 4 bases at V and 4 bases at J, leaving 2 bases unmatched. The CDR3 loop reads CASSMTSGYNEQFF. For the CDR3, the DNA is TGCGCCAGCAGCATGACTAGCGGGTACAATGAGCAGTTCTTC.

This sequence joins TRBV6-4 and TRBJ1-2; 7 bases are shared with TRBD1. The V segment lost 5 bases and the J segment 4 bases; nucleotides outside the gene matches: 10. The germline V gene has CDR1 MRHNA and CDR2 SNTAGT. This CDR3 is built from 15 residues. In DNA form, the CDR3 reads TGTGCCAGCAGTCCAACAGGGGTATCGGGCTATGGCTACACCTTC. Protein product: CASSPTGVSGYGYTF.

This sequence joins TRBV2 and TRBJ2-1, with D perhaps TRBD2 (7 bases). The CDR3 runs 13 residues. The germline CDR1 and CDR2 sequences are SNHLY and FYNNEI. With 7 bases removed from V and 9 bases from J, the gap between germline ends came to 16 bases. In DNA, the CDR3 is TGTGCCAGCACCCTAGGGGGGGTGGGTGAGCAGTTCTTC. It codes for CASTLGGVGEQFF.

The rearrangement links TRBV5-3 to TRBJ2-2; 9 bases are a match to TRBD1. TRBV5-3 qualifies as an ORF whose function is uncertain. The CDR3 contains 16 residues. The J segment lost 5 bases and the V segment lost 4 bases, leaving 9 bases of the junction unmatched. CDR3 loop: CARSPRDRGVTGELFF. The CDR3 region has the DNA TGTGCCAGAAGCCCACGAGACAGGGGGGTTACCGGGGAGCTGTTTTTT.

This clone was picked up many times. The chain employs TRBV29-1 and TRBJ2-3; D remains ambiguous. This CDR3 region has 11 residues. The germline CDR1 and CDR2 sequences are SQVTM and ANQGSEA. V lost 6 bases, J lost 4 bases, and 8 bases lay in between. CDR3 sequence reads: CSVMLADTQYF. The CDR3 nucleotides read TGCAGCGTGATGCTAGCAGATACGCAGTATTTT.

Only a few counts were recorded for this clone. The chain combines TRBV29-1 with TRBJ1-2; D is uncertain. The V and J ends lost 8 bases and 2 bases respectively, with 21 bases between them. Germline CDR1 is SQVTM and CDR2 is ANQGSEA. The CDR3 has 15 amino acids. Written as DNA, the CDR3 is TGCAGCACCCCAGCGGCAGGCTCCGGGAACTATGGCTACACCTTC. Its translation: CSTPAAGSGNYGYTF.

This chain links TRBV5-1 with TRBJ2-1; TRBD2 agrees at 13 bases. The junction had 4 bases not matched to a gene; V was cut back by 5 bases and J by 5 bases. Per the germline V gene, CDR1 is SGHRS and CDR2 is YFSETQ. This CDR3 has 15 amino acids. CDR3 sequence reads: CASRNGLAGDNEQFF. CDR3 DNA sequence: TGCGCCAGCAGGAATGGACTAGCGGGGGACAATGAGCAGTTCTTC.

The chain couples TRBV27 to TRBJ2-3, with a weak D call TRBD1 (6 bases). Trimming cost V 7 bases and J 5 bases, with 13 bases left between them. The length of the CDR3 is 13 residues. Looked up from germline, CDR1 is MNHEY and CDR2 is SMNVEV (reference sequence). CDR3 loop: CASTGQGKDTQYF. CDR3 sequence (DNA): TGTGCCAGCACCGGGCAGGGGAAAGATACGCAGTATTTT.

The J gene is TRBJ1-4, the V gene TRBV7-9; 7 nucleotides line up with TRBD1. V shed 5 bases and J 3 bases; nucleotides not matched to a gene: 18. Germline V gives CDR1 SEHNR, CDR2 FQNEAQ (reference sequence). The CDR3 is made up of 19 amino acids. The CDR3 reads CASSPRFRLRDSSNEKLFF. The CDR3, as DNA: TGTGCCAGCAGCCCACGCTTCCGACTCCGGGACAGTTCTAATGAAAAACTGTTTTTT.

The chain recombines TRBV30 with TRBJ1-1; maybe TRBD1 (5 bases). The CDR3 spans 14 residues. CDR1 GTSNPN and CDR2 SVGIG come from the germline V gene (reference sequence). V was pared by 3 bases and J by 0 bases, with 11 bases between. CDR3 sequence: CAWRADRMNTEAFF. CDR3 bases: TGTGCCTGGAGAGCCGACAGAATGAACACTGAAGCTTTCTTT.

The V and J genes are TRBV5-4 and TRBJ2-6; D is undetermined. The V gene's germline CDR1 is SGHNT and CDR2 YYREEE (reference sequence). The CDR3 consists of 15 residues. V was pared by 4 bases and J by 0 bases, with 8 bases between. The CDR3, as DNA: TGTGCCAGCAGCCTAGTCAACTCTGGGGCCAACGTCCTGACTTTC. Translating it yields CASSLVNSGANVLTF.

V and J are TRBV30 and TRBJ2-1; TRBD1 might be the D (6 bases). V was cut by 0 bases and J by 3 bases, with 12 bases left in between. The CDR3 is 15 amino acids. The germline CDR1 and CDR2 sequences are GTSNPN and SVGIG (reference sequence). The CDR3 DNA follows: TGTGCCTGGAGTGTATTGTCAGGGGACTACAATGAGCAGTTCTTC. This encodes CAWSVLSGDYNEQFF.

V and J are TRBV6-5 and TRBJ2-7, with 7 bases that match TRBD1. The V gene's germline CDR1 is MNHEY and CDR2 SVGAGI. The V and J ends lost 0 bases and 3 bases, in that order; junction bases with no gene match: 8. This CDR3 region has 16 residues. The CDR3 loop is CASSYSTGLIVYEQYF. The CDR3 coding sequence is TGTGCCAGCAGTTACTCGACAGGGTTAATTGTCTACGAGCAGTACTTC.

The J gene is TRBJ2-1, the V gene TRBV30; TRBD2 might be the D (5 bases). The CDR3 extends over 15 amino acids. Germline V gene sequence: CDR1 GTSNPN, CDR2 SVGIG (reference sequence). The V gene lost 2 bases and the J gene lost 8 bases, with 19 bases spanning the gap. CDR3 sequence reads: CAWSLGVYAADEQFF. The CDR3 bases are TGTGCCTGGAGTCTCGGGGTCTATGCTGCGGATGAGCAGTTCTTC.

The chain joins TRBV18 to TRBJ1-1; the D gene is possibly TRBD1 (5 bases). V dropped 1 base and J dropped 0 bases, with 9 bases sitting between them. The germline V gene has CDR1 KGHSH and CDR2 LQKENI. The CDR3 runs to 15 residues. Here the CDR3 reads CASSPRGQMNTEAFF. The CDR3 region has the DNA TGTGCCAGCTCACCACGGGGCCAGATGAACACTGAAGCTTTCTTT.

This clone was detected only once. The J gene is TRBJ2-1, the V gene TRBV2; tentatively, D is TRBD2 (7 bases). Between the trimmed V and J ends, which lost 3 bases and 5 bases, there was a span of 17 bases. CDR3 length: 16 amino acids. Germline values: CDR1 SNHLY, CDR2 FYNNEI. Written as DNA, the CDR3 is TGTGCCAGCAGTGATGGGCGGGGGCAACCAAACAATGAGCAGTTCTTC. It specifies CASSDGRGQPNNEQFF.

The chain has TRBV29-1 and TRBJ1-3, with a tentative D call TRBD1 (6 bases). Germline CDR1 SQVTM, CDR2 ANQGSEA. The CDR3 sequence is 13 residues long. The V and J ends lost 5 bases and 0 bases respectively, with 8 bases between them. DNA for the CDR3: TGCAGCGTTACAGGGTTCTCTGGAAACACCATATATTTT. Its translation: CSVTGFSGNTIYF.

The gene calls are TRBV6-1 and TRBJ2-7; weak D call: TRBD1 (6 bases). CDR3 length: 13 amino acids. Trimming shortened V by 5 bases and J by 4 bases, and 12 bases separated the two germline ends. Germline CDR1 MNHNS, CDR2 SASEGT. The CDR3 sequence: CASSRDTHYEQYF. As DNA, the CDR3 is TGTGCCAGCAGTCGGGACACACATTACGAGCAGTACTTC.

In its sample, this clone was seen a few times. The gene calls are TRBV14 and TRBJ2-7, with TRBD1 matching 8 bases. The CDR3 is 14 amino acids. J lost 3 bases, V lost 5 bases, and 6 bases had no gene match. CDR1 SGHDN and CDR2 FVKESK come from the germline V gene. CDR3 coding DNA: TGTGCCAGCAGCTCAGGGGGCCGTCTCTACGAGCAGTACTTC. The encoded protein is CASSSGGRLYEQYF.

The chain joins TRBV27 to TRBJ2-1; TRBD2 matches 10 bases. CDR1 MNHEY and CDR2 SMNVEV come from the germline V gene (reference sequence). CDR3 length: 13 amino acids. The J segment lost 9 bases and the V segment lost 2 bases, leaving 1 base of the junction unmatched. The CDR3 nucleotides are TGTGCCAGCAGTTTAGCTAGCGGGAGTGAGCAGTTCTTC. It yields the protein CASSLASGSEQFF.